This TCR beta chain was retrieved from a study of tumor and adjacent non-tumor tissue in lung cancer. Background on the study: Stage I to III disease affected some 11 men and roughly five women aged about 31 to 80. On average, productive TCRbeta reads reached about 4.17 million per sample. The study, taken as a whole, reports: TCR diversity was significantly greater in tumor than normal lung tissue.

A remark on this clonotype: Its antigen remains unknown. A much bigger clone sits one base away, suggesting this may be a read error.

TCRbeta libraries were built with three rounds of nested PCR, modified from ARM-PCR. TCRdb re-derived calls from the multiplex PCR reads in MiXCR, one entry per CDR3 protein. Here the sample spans approximately 150,000 distinct CDR3 sequences, approximately 66% being singletons. This sample's RNA came from whole unsorted tissue. Chemotherapy-naive patients with new lung cancer underwent thoracic surgery in China, August–November 2014. This sequence originates from a man in his sixties with small cell lung cancer. Sequencing was performed on lung tumor tissue.

The CDR3 reads CIAREGRGWYNSPLHF. In DNA form, the CDR3 reads TGCATTGCTAGAGAGGGCAGGGGCTGGTATAATTCACCCCTCCACTTT. The V call is TRBV20-1, the J call TRBJ1-6; tentative D call: TRBD1 (6 bases). Germline values: CDR1 DFQATT, CDR2 SNEGSKA (reference sequence). The CDR3 runs to 16 residues.